A single T cell receptor (beta chain) is shown here with its context. This clone was counted once. It has no known antigen specificity. Within one base of it there is no much larger clone, and no base qualities were kept. Other DNA sequences from this sample encode an identical CDR3 as well. The sample originates from a study of blood T cell repertoires in COVID-19 (dated by TCRdb to the early 2020s). Concerning the study at large: Collaborator samples came from the United States, Italy and Spain and covered acute and convalescent phases of COVID-19. A de-identified subject ID, COVID-19 status, age in years and sex were almost always included in the sample metadata. The prospective study material was composed of cDNA or gDNA derived from T cells, B-cell-depleted T cells, or PBMCs. Where available, HLA class I and class II types were obtained from metadata supplied by the sample provider rather than from assay-based typing. The repertoires were released in a freely available public database intended as a resource for research on the immune response to SARS-CoV-2. The samples were drawn from the first 160 participants of the ongoing ImmuneRACE study and from under 1,500 subjects provided by 6 global collaborators. Subjects who had been exposed to COVID-19, were actively infected with it, or had recovered from it provided the deeply sampled blood TCRbeta repertoires that made up the dataset.

The paper's findings and limits, for the study overall: The amount of clinical and demographic metadata varied by source and participant and was provided uncurated.

In Seattle, one collaborating source enrolled patients while the infection was active and tracked those patients longitudinally over the course of disease. The collaborating institutions used their own protocols to collect whole blood in K2EDTA tubes. For TCRbeta analysis, collaborator samples were shipped as frozen whole blood, as isolated PBMCs, or as DNA extracted from either sample type. Looking up the germline V gene (reference sequence) yields CDR1 SEHNR and CDR2 FQNEAQ. From cysteine to phenylalanine, the CDR3 is 15 amino acids long. The only DNA kept is the CDR3, 45 bases in frame from the first base. A distance of 14 bases separates the germline ends of V and J, which lose 6 bases and 1 base respectively. TCRbeta CDR3 regions were amplified from genomic DNA using the immunoSEQ Assay, a bias-controlled multiplex PCR. For the original study's pipeline: Nucleated cell counts per sample were estimated from amplification of reference gene primers within the assay. To quantify the absolute abundance of each unique TCRbeta CDR3 rearrangement, sequence reads were collapsed and filtered. Productive Simpson clonality was computed per sample as the square root of Simpson's diversity index over productive rearrangements. TCRdb's version of the immuneACCESS table is confined to in-frame rearrangements and falls short of the full clone set. An unresolved V gene accounts for under half of the shortfall where checked; the remainder is of unknown origin. V, J and clone size reflect that table, while D and trimming were determined from the DNA. The sample records 540,000 or so clones, less than 90% of which are singletons. Roughly 7.4% of the sample comes from the top ten.

The clonotype originates from a woman between 45 and 65 years old with COVID-19, enrolled during active disease. This sequence uses TRBV7-9 and TRBJ2-3; the D gene is possibly TRBD2, with 6 bases matching. The sample was peripheral blood. CDR3 loop: CASSYPGRRTDTQYF. The nucleotide sequence is given as TGTGCCAGCAGTTACCCGGGGAGGCGCACAGATACGCAGTATTTT.